These T cell receptor beta chains were read from a single sample in a study of T cells in localized non-small cell lung cancer. Profiling relied on immunoSEQ multiplex PCR, and the TCRdb table lists in-frame clones only, not all of them. The data hold about 2,700 clones, with about 28% observed a single time. Sequences were derived from lung tumor tissue, sampled before any cancer treatment. Source of these receptors: a man between 40 and 70 years old with stage II squamous cell lung carcinoma. Both conserved end residues are part of each CDR3. D genes are given only for firm matches. Size tells how often a clone was seen (once, few, many) or the class of an expanded clone, and some rows leave it out.

>NA|TRBJ2-7|TRBV29-1|NA
CSVVRDSYEQYF
TGCAGCGTCGTCAGGGACTCCTACGAGCAGTACTTC
>NA|TRBJ2-6|TRBV19|NA
CASRSWTDRSGANVLTF
TGTGCCAGTAGGAGCTGGACAGACCGATCTGGGGCCAACGTCCTGACTTTC
>few|TRBJ2-2|TRBV9|TRBD2
CASSVQAGLGELFF
TGTGCCAGCAGCGTTCAAGCGGGGCTAGGGGAGCTGTTTTTT
>NA|TRBJ2-3|TRBV19|TRBD1
CASSPGQGPTDTQYF
TGTGCCAGTAGTCCCGGACAGGGGCCCACAGATACGCAGTATTTT
>medium-sized|TRBJ2-7|TRBV9|NA
CASSVAADISYEQYF
TGTGCCAGCAGCGTAGCGGCGGACATTTCCTACGAGCAGTACTTC
>few|TRBJ1-2|TRBV11-3|NA
CASSLTPPDSNYGYTF
TGTGCCAGCAGCTTAACGCCCCCCGATTCTAACTATGGCTACACCTTC
>NA|TRBJ1-2|TRBV29-1|NA
CSVEEYRESGYTF
TGCAGCGTTGAAGAATACAGGGAGTCGGGCTACACCTTC
>NA|TRBJ2-3|TRBV5-1|NA
CASSLVLDTDTQYF
TGCGCCAGCAGCTTGGTACTTGACACAGATACGCAGTATTTT
>NA|TRBJ2-2|TRBV18|TRBD1
CASSPRDRDNTGELFF
TGTGCCAGCTCACCCCGGGACAGGGATAACACCGGGGAGCTGTTTTTT
>NA|TRBJ1-4|TRBV5-1|NA
CASSLTRGTNEKLFF
TGCGCCAGCAGCTTGACGAGGGGCACTAATGAAAAACTGTTTTTT
>few|TRBJ2-3|TRBV5-1|NA
CASSLAQRGFTDTQYF
TGCGCCAGCAGCTTGGCCCAACGGGGGTTCACAGATACGCAGTATTTT
>NA|TRBJ1-2|TRBV6-8|TRBD1
CASNRDSFYGYTF
TGTGCCAGCAATCGGGACAGCTTCTATGGCTACACCTTC
>NA|TRBJ1-4|TRBV19|TRBD1
CASKGGTVYEKLFF
TGTGCCAGCAAAGGCGGGACAGTATACGAAAAACTGTTTTTT
>medium-sized|TRBJ2-1|TRBV11-3|TRBD1
CASTEQGMTYNEQFF
TGTGCCAGCACCGAACAGGGGATGACCTACAATGAGCAGTTCTTC
>few|TRBJ1-1|TRBV11-3|TRBD1
CASSRGQGSTEAFF
TGTGCCAGCAGCCGTGGACAGGGGTCGACTGAAGCTTTCTTT
>NA|TRBJ1-4|TRBV11-3|NA
CASSLRAGDNEKLFF
TGTGCCAGCAGCTTAAGGGCAGGGGATAATGAAAAACTGTTTTTT
>few|TRBJ1-1|TRBV30|TRBD1
CAWNRGPRRETEAFF
TGTGCCTGGAATAGGGGGCCGAGAAGGGAGACTGAAGCTTTCTTT
>few|TRBJ2-3|TRBV6-8|NA
CASSDGRTRSTDTQYF
TGTGCCAGCAGTGATGGACGGACGAGAAGCACAGATACGCAGTATTTT
>NA|TRBJ1-2|TRBV19|TRBD1
CASMPQGARSGYTF
TGTGCCAGTATGCCACAGGGGGCGCGAAGTGGCTACACCTTC
>NA|TRBJ2-2|TRBV9|NA
CASSGGGLGTGELFF
TGTGCCAGCAGCGGAGGGGGACTCGGTACCGGGGAGCTGTTTTTT
>NA|TRBJ1-1|TRBV9|TRBD1
CASSVGATGGWTEAFF
TGTGCCAGCAGCGTAGGAGCCACAGGGGGCTGGACTGAAGCTTTCTTT
>NA|TRBJ2-1|TRBV6-8|NA
CASSYGSAAEQFF
TGTGCCAGCAGTTACGGGTCCGCAGCGGAGCAGTTCTTC
>NA|TRBJ2-7|TRBV5-1|NA
CASSSLGAGGYEQYF
TGCGCCAGCAGCTCCCTTGGGGCCGGAGGGTACGAGCAGTACTTC
>NA|TRBJ1-6|TRBV19|NA
CASSMGRGSPLHF
TGTGCCAGTAGTATGGGTAGGGGTTCACCCCTCCACTTT
>NA|TRBJ2-1|TRBV19|NA
CASMRGRGYNEQFF
TGTGCCAGTATGAGGGGCAGGGGATACAATGAGCAGTTCTTC
>NA|TRBJ2-3|TRBV30|NA
CAWSVGGGLDTQYF
TGTGCCTGGAGTGTAGGGGGGGGCCTAGATACGCAGTATTTT
>NA|TRBJ2-1|TRBV29-1|TRBD2
CSVELASGSNEQFF
TGCAGCGTTGAATTGGCTAGCGGGAGCAATGAGCAGTTCTTC
>few|TRBJ1-1|TRBV29-1|NA
CSVQGREWSNTEAFF
TGCAGCGTTCAAGGCAGGGAATGGAGTAACACTGAAGCTTTCTTT
>NA|TRBJ1-2|TRBV28|NA
CASSFRDYGYTF
TGTGCCAGCAGTTTCAGGGACTATGGCTACACCTTC
>NA|TRBJ2-1|TRBV5-1|TRBD2
CASSLLAGDGYNEQFF
TGCGCCAGCAGCTTGTTGGCGGGGGACGGTTACAATGAGCAGTTCTTC
>few|TRBJ2-1|TRBV9|NA
CASSEGAGADDEQFF
TGTGCCAGCAGTGAAGGGGCCGGGGCCGACGATGAGCAGTTCTTC
>NA|TRBJ2-3|TRBV1|NA
CASSRSGFSTDTQYF
TGCGCCAGCAGCCGGAGCGGGTTTAGCACAGATACGCAGTATTTT
>NA|TRBJ1-1|TRBV18|TRBD1
CASSPPGGDREAFF
TGTGCCAGCTCACCACCAGGTGGGGACAGAGAAGCTTTCTTT
>few|TRBJ1-5|TRBV27|NA
CASSSWQMGQPQHF
TGTGCCAGCAGTTCTTGGCAGATGGGCCAGCCCCAGCATTTT
>once|TRBJ2-7|TRBV14|TRBD2
CASSPLAGYGYEQYF
TGTGCCAGCAGCCCCCTAGCGGGATACGGCTACGAGCAGTACTTC
>NA|TRBJ2-3|TRBV19|NA
CASSIELTDTQYF
TGTGCCAGTAGTATAGAACTCACAGATACGCAGTATTTT
>few|TRBJ2-3|TRBV6-8|NA
CASSYAGASTDTQYF
TGTGCCAGCAGTTACGCGGGGGCCAGCACAGATACGCAGTATTTT
>few|TRBJ2-7|TRBV6-8|NA
CASSHGTLNYEQYF
TGTGCCAGCAGTCACGGCACCCTTAACTACGAGCAGTACTTC
>once|TRBJ1-5|TRBV28|NA
CASSLAGGGQPQHF
TGTGCCAGCAGTTTGGCGGGGGGCGGTCAGCCCCAGCATTTT
>NA|TRBJ2-2|TRBV19|TRBD1
CASSRDRGISAGELFF
TGTGCCAGTAGTCGTGACAGGGGAATATCTGCCGGGGAGCTGTTTTTT
>few|TRBJ1-1|TRBV11-3|NA
CASSVGMTGTEAFF
TGTGCCAGCAGCGTCGGGATGACGGGCACTGAAGCTTTCTTT
>NA|TRBJ2-3|TRBV18|NA
CASSPSTDTQYF
TGTGCCAGCTCACCCTCCACAGATACGCAGTATTTT
>NA|TRBJ1-4|TRBV6-8|NA
CATRPGLRGEKLFF
TGTGCCACCAGGCCCGGTCTACGGGGTGAAAAACTGTTTTTT
>NA|TRBJ2-3|TRBV2|NA
CASSVRDTSTDTQYF
TGTGCCAGCAGCGTCCGGGACACAAGCACAGATACGCAGTATTTT
>few|TRBJ1-1|TRBV11-3|NA
CASSRMLENTEAFF
TGTGCCAGCAGCCGTATGCTGGAGAACACTGAAGCTTTCTTT
>NA|TRBJ1-1|TRBV18|NA
CASSQIQGEAFF
TGTGCCAGCTCACAGATCCAGGGGGAAGCTTTCTTT
>NA|TRBJ2-6|TRBV9|NA
CASSVDWRGSVLTF
TGTGCCAGCAGCGTAGATTGGAGGGGTAGCGTCCTGACTTTC
>few|TRBJ2-3|TRBV4-1|TRBD2
CASSPRFTGGPGGGSTDTQYF
TGCGCCAGCAGCCCCCGTTTCACGGGAGGGCCGGGTGGGGGAAGCACAGATACGCAGTATTTT
>NA|TRBJ2-3|TRBV6-8|TRBD2
CAASYPGGGSADTQYF
TGTGCCGCCAGTTATCCCGGCGGGGGGAGCGCAGATACGCAGTATTTT
>medium-sized|TRBJ2-5|TRBV11-3|NA
CASSLQGDRGETQYF
TGTGCCAGCAGCTTACAGGGTGACCGTGGGGAGACCCAGTACTTC
>large|TRBJ1-2|TRBV6-8|NA
CASSYSGPGRDGYTF
TGTGCCAGCAGTTACTCCGGTCCAGGGAGGGATGGCTACACCTTC
>few|TRBJ2-7|TRBV2|NA
CASRDRAAEQYF
TGTGCCAGCAGGGACCGGGCGGCCGAGCAGTACTTC
>NA|TRBJ2-1|TRBV9|TRBD2
CASSVGGTRIYNEQFF
TGTGCCAGCAGCGTAGGGGGGACTAGAATTTACAATGAGCAGTTCTTC
>NA|TRBJ1-5|TRBV28|NA
CASTGQNQPQHF
TGTGCCAGCACTGGGCAGAATCAGCCCCAGCATTTT
>medium-sized|TRBJ2-1|TRBV11-3|NA
CASSSRGSSYNEQFF
TGTGCCAGCAGCTCCCGGGGAAGCTCCTACAATGAGCAGTTCTTC
>NA|TRBJ2-7|TRBV29-1|NA
CSVDTNFVPKNEQYF
TGCAGCGTTGATACTAATTTTGTCCCAAAAAACGAGCAGTACTTC